Here is one TCR beta chain with its context. Its antigen remains unidentified. The data belong to a study of cytomegalovirus exposure and HLA in healthy donors. The wider study: Among the 300 to 500 donors who were genotyped, roughly 86% fell in the genetic ancestry cluster that is associated with self-reported Caucasian donors. General observations from the study: Indistinguishable V segments such as TRBV6-2 and TRBV6-3 were excluded. The authors listed 150 to 200 TCR beta chains as cytomegalovirus-associated.

PCR primers comprised 60 Vbeta and 13 Jbeta primers. Authors' methods: In a later analysis, of 70 million to 85 million unique beta chains, roughly 11 million appeared in at least two donors. Method: immunoSEQ multiplex PCR; TCRdb's copy keeps in-frame clones and lacks some. That table gives V, J and clone size, and the DNA gave D and trimming. The table has roughly 92,000 clones, 80% seen once. CDR1 and CDR2 from the germline V gene are MDHEN and SYDVKM. Trimming took 6 bases from V and 0 from J, leaving 15 bases between them. This CDR3 has 15 amino acids. This clonotype was obtained from a man over 45 in good health and CMV-seropositive. Material: PBMCs. The V gene is TRBV28, the J gene TRBJ2-7; possible D gene TRBD2, 6 bases. The CDR3 nucleotides are TGTGCCAGCAGGGGGACTGGACCTTTCTCCTACGAGCAGTACTTC. Protein sequence: CASRGTGPFSYEQYF.